A selection of T cell receptor beta chains follows, all from one sample in a study of Ad26.COV2.S vaccination and SARS-CoV-2 variants. Assay used: immunoSEQ multiplex PCR; TCRdb lists only in-frame clones, some missing. The profile shows around 400,000 clones, more than 80% of them singletons. Sequencing used peripheral blood, obtained in a trial of Ad26.COV2.S vaccine versus placebo. The receptors stem from a person aged 18-65 years who received the Ad26.COV2.S COVID-19 vaccine or a placebo. CDR3s include the opening cysteine and the closing phenylalanine or tryptophan. D genes are given only for firm matches. Expanded clones are given a class, and other clones once, few, many or no size at all.

J,size,V,D,DNA,CDR3
TRBJ1-3,NA,TRBV19,NA,TGTGCCAGTACCCAGAACTCTGGAAACACCATATATTTT,CASTQNSGNTIYF
TRBJ2-1,NA,TRBV19,TRBD2,TGTGCCAGTACCCAACCGGGACTAGCCACCGACAATGAGCAGTTCTTC,CASTQPGLATDNEQFF
TRBJ2-1,NA,TRBV28,TRBD2,TGTGCCACCGGACTAGCCCACAATGAGCAGTTCTTC,CATGLAHNEQFF
TRBJ1-3,NA,TRBV30,NA,TGTGCCTGGAGTGTACTTGGGGCCTCAGCTGGAAACACCATATATTTT,CAWSVLGASAGNTIYF
TRBJ2-1,NA,TRBV10-1,TRBD2,TGCGCCAGCAGTGACCTTCCTAGCGGGAGTTACAATGAGCAGTTCTTC,CASSDLPSGSYNEQFF
TRBJ2-2,NA,TRBV6-6,TRBD2,TGTGCCAGCAGTTTCGTAGCGGGAAGGAACACCGGGGAGCTGTTTTTT,CASSFVAGRNTGELFF
TRBJ2-2,once,TRBV11-2,NA,TGTGCCAGCAGCTTAGGCCGTCTAGCGAGCACCGGGGAGCTGTTTTTT,CASSLGRLASTGELFF
TRBJ2-2,NA,TRBV5-1,TRBD2,TGCGCCAGCAGCTTGGTCCGAGGACTAGCGGGCGGGGAGCTGTTTTTT,CASSLVRGLAGGELFF
TRBJ2-3,NA,TRBV6-2/TRBV6-3,NA,TGTGCCAGCAGTTACACCCATTCCCGGGGGAACACAGATACGCAGTATTTT,CASSYTHSRGNTDTQYF
TRBJ1-1,few,TRBV6-5,NA,TGTGCCAGCAGTTACTCTTCGGGGGACTACACTGAAGCTTTCTTT,CASSYSSGDYTEAFF
TRBJ1-2,once,TRBV19,TRBD1,TGTGCCAGTAGTGGATTAGGACAGGGCCCCTCCGGCTACACCTTC,CASSGLGQGPSGYTF
TRBJ2-7,NA,TRBV6-6,TRBD2,TGTGCCAGCAGTTACTCCGGACTAGCGGCGACCTACGAGCAGTACTTC,CASSYSGLAATYEQYF
TRBJ2-1,NA,TRBV12-3/TRBV12-4,NA,TGTGCCAGCAGTTTGCCAGGAAACCAGGAGCAGTTCTTC,CASSLPGNQEQFF
TRBJ1-2,few,TRBV7-2,NA,TGTGCCAGCAGCTTAGAGCCAAACTATGGCTACACCTTC,CASSLEPNYGYTF
TRBJ2-3,NA,TRBV3-1/TRBV3-2,NA,TGTGCCAGCAGCCAAGCGGCGGGGAGCACAGATACGCAGTATTTT,CASSQAAGSTDTQYF
TRBJ1-1,NA,TRBV19,NA,TGTGCCAGTAGCGGGGGGTGGAGGACTGAAGCTTTCTTT,CASSGGWRTEAFF
TRBJ2-1,NA,TRBV5-6,TRBD2,TGTGCCAGCAGCTCTACCCGGGGAGCGGGAGGGCACAATGAGCAGTTCTTC,CASSSTRGAGGHNEQFF
TRBJ2-1,NA,TRBV27,TRBD2,TGTGCCAGCGCCCCAGGGACTAGCGGCTACAATGAGCAGTTCTTC,CASAPGTSGYNEQFF
TRBJ2-7,NA,TRBV18,NA,TGTGCCAGCTCTTCTGGGGGAGGAGTGTCCTACGAGCAGTACTTC,CASSSGGGVSYEQYF
TRBJ2-1,NA,TRBV10-1,NA,TGCGCCAGCAGCCGCGAGTTGGGTTACAATGAGCAGTTCTTC,CASSRELGYNEQFF
TRBJ2-1,NA,TRBV27,NA,TGTGCCAGCAGTTTCTCTATCGGGAGCGTCAACAATGAGCAGTTCTTC,CASSFSIGSVNNEQFF
TRBJ1-1,NA,TRBV6-2/TRBV6-3,NA,TGTGCCAGCAACCCCCTGCGACAGAAACTGAACACTGAAGCTTTCTTT,CASNPLRQKLNTEAFF
TRBJ2-1,NA,TRBV3-1/TRBV3-2,TRBD2,TGTGCCAGCAGCCTTCGACTAGCGGGAGGGTTCCGCGATGAGCAGTTCTTC,CASSLRLAGGFRDEQFF
TRBJ2-7,NA,TRBV6-6,TRBD1,TGTGCCAGCAGTCCGGGACAGTACTACGAGCAGTACTTC,CASSPGQYYEQYF
TRBJ1-1,NA,TRBV19,NA,TGTGCCAGTAGTATTTTCGGTGGGACTGAAGCTTTCTTT,CASSIFGGTEAFF